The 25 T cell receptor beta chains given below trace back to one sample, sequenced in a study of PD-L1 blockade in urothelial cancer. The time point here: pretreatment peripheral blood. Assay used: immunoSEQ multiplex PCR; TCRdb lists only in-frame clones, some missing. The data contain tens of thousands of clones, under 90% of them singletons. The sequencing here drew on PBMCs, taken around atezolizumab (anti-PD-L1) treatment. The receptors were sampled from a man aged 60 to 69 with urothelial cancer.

Written as DNA, the CDR3 is TGTGCCATCAGTGAGTCGAGAGGGTCTGGAAACACCATATATTTT. As protein: CAISESRGSGNTIYF. V is TRBV10-3 and J is TRBJ1-3; D is ambiguous. There are 15 residues in the CDR3. Trimming took off 0 bases at V and 1 base at J, with 7 bases between the two ends. Germline V gene lookup returns CDR1 ENHRY and CDR2 SYGVKD.

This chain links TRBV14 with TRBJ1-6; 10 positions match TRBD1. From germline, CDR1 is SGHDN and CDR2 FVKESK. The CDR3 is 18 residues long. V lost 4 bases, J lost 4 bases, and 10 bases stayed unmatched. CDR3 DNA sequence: TGTGCCAGCAGCCGCACGGGACAGGGGAGCTCTTATAATTCACCCCTCCACTTT. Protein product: CASSRTGQGSSYNSPLHF.

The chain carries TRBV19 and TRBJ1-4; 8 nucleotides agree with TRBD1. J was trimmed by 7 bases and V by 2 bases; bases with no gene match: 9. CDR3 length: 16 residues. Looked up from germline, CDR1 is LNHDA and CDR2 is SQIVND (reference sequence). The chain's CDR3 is CASSIRMGQDREKLFF. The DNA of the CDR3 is TGTGCCAGTAGTATAAGGATGGGACAGGACCGTGAAAAACTGTTTTTT.

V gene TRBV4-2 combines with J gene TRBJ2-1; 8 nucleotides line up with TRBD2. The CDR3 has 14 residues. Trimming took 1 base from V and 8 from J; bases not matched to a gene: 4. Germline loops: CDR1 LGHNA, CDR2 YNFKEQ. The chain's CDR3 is CASSQGSGKYEQFF. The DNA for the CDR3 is TGTGCCAGCAGCCAAGGTAGCGGGAAGTATGAGCAGTTCTTC.

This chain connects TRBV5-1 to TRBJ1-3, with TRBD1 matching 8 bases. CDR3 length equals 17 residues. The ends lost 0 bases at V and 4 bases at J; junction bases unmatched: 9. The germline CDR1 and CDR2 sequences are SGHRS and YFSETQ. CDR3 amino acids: CASSLAAGGAEGNTIYF. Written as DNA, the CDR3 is TGCGCCAGCAGCTTGGCCGCAGGGGGCGCGGAGGGAAACACCATATATTTT.

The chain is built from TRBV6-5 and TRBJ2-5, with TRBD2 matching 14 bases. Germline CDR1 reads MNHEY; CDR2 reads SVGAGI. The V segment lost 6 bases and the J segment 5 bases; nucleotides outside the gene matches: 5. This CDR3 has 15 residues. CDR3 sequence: CASRRTSGGSETQYF. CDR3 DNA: TGTGCCAGCAGAAGGACTAGCGGGGGGTCCGAGACCCAGTACTTC.

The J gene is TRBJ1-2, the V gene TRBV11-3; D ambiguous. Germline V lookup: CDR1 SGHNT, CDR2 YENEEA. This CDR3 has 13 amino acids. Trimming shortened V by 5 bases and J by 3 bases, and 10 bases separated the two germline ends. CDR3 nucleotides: TGTGCCAGCAGCCCTCACAGTGACTATGGCTACACCTTC. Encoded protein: CASSPHSDYGYTF.

The DNA for the CDR3 is TGCGCCAGCAGCCAAGTTCCCCTCGGGGGCCAGTACTTC. Its translation is CASSQVPLGGQYF. The chain links TRBV4-1 to TRBJ2-5; D may be TRBD2 (6 bases). Germline values: CDR1 MGHRA, CDR2 YSYEKL. Trimming took off 1 base at V and 10 bases at J, with 13 bases between the two ends. CDR3 length equals 13 residues.

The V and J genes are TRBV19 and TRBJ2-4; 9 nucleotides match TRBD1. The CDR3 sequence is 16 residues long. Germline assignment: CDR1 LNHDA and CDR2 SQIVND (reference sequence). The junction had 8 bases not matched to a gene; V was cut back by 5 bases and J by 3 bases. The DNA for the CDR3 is TGTGCCAGTAGTTTTTACAGGGGGCGAGACAAAAACATTCAGTACTTC. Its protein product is CASSFYRGRDKNIQYF.

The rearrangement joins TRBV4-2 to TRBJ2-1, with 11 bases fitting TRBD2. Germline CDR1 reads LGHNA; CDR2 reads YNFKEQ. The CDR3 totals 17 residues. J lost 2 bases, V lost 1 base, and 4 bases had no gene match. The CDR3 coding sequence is TGTGCCAGCAGCCAAGTGGGACTAGCGGCAACCTACAATGAGCAGTTCTTC. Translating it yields CASSQVGLAATYNEQFF.

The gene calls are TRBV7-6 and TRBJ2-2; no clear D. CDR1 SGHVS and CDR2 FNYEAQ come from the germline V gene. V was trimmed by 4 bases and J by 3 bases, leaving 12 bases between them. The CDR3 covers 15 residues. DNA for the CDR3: TGTGCCAGCAGCTCGTCGGGTTTCTACACCGGGGAGCTGTTTTTT. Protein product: CASSSSGFYTGELFF.

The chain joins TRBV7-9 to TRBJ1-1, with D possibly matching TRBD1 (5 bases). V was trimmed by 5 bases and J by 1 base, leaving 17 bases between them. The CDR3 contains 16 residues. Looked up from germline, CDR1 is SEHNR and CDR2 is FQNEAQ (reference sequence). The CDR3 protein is CASSPPGGWTNTEAFF. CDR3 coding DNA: TGTGCCAGCAGCCCCCCGGGGGGGTGGACGAACACTGAAGCTTTCTTT.

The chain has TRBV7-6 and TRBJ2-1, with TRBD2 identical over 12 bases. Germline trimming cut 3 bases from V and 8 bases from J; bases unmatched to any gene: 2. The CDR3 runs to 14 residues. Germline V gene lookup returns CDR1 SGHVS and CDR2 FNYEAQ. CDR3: CASSLGLAGYEQFF. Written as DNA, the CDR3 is TGTGCCAGCAGCTTGGGACTAGCGGGCTATGAGCAGTTCTTC. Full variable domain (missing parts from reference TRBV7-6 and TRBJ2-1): GAGVSQSPRYKVTKRGQDVALRCDPISGHVSLYWYRQALGQGPEFLTYFNYEAQQDKSGLPNDRFSAERPEGSISTLTIQRTEQRDSAMYRCASSLGLAGYEQFFGPGTRLTVL.

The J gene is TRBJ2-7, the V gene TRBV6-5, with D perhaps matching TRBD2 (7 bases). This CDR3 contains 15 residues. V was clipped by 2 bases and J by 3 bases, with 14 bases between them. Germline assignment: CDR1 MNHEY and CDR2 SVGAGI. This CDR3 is CASSYGGRGFYEQYF. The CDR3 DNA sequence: TGTGCCAGCAGTTACGGGGGGAGGGGGTTCTACGAGCAGTACTTC.

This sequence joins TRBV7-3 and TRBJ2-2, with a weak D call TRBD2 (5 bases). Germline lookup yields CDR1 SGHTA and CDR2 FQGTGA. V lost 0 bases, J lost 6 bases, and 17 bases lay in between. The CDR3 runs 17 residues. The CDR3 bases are TGTGCCAGCAGCTTAACCGGGGATCCCCGTGGACCCGGGGAGCTGTTTTTT. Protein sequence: CASSLTGDPRGPGELFF.

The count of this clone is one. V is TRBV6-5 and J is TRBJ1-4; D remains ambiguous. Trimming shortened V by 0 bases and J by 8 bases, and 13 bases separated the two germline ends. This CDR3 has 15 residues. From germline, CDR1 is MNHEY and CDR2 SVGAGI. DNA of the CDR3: TGTGCCAGCAGTTACTCAGGCGGGTATGGAGAAAAACTGTTTTTT. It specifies CASSYSGGYGEKLFF.

CDR3 in DNA: TGCAGCGCATGCGAGCAGTACTTC. As protein: CSACEQYF. V and J are TRBV29-1 and TRBJ2-7; D not certain. The CDR3 length is 8 residues. Germline V gene sequence: CDR1 SQVTM, CDR2 ANQGSEA. V dropped 7 bases and J dropped 6 bases, with 4 bases sitting between them.

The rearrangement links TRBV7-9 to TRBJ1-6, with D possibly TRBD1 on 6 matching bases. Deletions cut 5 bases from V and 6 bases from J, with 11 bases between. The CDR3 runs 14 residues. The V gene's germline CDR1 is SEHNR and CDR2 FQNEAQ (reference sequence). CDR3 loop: CASSQDSVNSPLHF. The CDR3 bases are TGTGCCAGCAGCCAGGACAGTGTTAATTCACCCCTCCACTTT.

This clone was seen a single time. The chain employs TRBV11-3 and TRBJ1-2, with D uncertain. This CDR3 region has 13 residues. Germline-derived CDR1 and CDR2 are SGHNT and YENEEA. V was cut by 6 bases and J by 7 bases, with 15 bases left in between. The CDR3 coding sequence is TGTGCCAGCAGTTCGGGGTCCTACAGTGGCTACACCTTC. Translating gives CASSSGSYSGYTF.

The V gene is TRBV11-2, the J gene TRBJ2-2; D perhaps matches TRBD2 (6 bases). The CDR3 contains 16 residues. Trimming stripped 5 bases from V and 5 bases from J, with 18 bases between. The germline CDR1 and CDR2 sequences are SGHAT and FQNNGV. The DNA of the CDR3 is TGTGCCAGCAGCCTACGTGGTCTAGCGCTAACCGGGGAGCTGTTTTTT. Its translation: CASSLRGLALTGELFF.

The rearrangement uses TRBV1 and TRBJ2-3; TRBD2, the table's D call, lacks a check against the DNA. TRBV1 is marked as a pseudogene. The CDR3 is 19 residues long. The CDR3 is CTSSREAGVPSTSTDTQYF. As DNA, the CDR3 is TGCACCAGCAGCCGAGAAGCGGGGGTACCTTCTACTAGCACAGATACGCAGTATTTT.

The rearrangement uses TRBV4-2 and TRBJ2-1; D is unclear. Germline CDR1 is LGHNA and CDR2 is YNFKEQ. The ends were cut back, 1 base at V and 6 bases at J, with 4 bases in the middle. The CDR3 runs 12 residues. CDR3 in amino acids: CASSQGVNEQFF. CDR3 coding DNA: TGTGCCAGCAGCCAAGGCGTCAATGAGCAGTTCTTC.

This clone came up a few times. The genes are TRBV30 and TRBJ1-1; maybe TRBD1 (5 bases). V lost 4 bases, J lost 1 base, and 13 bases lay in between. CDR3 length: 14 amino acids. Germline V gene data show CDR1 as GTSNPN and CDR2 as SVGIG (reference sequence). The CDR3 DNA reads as TGTGCCTGGAACCCCGACAGTGCGAACACTGAAGCTTTCTTT. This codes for CAWNPDSANTEAFF.

The CDR3 reads CASSRAGGSGDTQYF. For the CDR3, the DNA is TGTGCCAGCAGCCGGGCGGGCGGGTCTGGTGATACGCAGTATTTT. The V and J genes are TRBV7-3 and TRBJ2-3; TRBD2 is a possible D gene (5 bases). V was cut by 5 bases and J by 6 bases, with 18 bases left in between. Germline CDR1 reads SGHTA; CDR2 reads FQGTGA. This CDR3 has 15 amino acids. The full variable domain, rest sourced from reference TRBV7-3 and TRBJ2-3, is GAGVSQTPSNKVTEKGKYVELRCDPISGHTALYWYRQSLGQGPEFLIYFQGTGAADDSGLPNDRFFAVRPEGSVSTLKIQRTERGDSAVYLCASSRAGGSGDTQYFGPGTRLTVL.

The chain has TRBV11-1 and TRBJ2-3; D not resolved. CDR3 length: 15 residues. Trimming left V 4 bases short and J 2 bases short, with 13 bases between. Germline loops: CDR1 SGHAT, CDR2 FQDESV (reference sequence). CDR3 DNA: TGTGCCAGCAGCTCCTCGCCCACTCACACAGATACGCAGTATTTT. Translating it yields CASSSSPTHTDTQYF.